This TCR beta chain derives from a study of blood T cells in healthy people across ages (dated by TCRdb to between 2014 and 2017). About the study as a whole: Template switching captured roughly one uniquely barcoded TCR beta cDNA molecule per two T cells in model experiments. Four age groups were formed from the donors: young (average about 17 years), middle-aged (approximately 40), aged (roughly 56) and long-lived (approximately 80). Donors of different ages were randomly distributed across sequencing lanes to avoid experimental bias. Two additional independent replicas of 1 million unique cDNA reads from the same blood draw were analyzed for two donors (one aged 18 to 29 and one aged 80 or older). To track age-related changes in TCR beta repertoire diversity, the study relied on deep sequencing normalized with unique cDNA molecular identifiers. Overall study results and their limits: There was a strong correlation between observed TCR beta diversity and the percentage of naive T cells measured by flow cytometry. Estimates of total diversity from one million sequenced T cells were regarded as lower bounds and underestimates. Because donor CMV infection status was unknown, age-related changes in expanded clonotypes were potentially confounded. As age increased, observed TCR beta diversity per million T cells dropped in a roughly linear way, and a significant reduction was already evident by age around 41. Compared with the aged group, the long-lived group had more naive CD4+ T cells, fewer expanded clones and increased TCR diversity, suggesting age selection. Bulk unsorted PBMC profiling prevented conclusive comparison of naive and antigen-experienced compartments.

This clonotype was counted many times. Its antigen is still unknown. Base-call qualities are not available, and no considerably larger clone is one nucleotide away. The receptor library was made with 5' RACE. The sample was run on an Illumina HiSeq 2500. A second roughly 6 to 11 cycle PCR used a sample-barcoded 5' primer and a J-beta primer mix. A template-switch 5' adaptor carrying 12 random nucleotides introduced a unique molecular identifier onto each TCR beta cDNA molecule. Each sample yielded at least 2.5 million CDR3-containing paired-end reads. First-strand cDNA synthesis was performed from all RNA using the Mint cDNA synthesis kit, with priming by a TRBC-specific oligonucleotide. Following uracil-DNA glycosylase treatment, all cDNA underwent a first 18-cycle PCR with the universal primers M1SS and BC2_uni_R. Per the authors' processing: Normalization of each sample was performed by random selection of 1 million high-quality reads, each carrying a distinct molecular identifier. Instead of being binned into consensus sequences, reads with shared molecular identifiers were discarded. MiTCR, run with a Q25 quality threshold and the strictest error-elimination algorithm, handled CDR3 identification, clonotype clustering and error correction. A nonparametric unseen species model with Euler transformation was used to estimate a lower bound on total TCR beta diversity. In TCRdb, the public reads were trimmed at Q25 with fastp and aligned with MiXCR, with productive beta chains retained. Each entry is one CDR3 protein sequence, shown with its most common DNA and genes. V and J calls and clone size were set by TCRdb, not the authors. This sample gives roughly 830,000 distinct CDR3 sequences in total; around 62% of them show up just once. The top ten clones comprise approximately 30% of the sample.

Systemically healthy Caucasian individuals from Russia, roughly 40 in total and aged about 6 to 90 years, were included as donors. Each donor gave ten milliliters of peripheral blood, collected into EDTA-treated Vacutainer tubes. Ficoll-Paque density-gradient centrifugation was used to isolate PBMCs, with at least 7 million per sample. Trizol reagent was used to extract total RNA from the PBMCs, yielding at least 5.5 micrograms per sample. For every donor, an aliquot of PBMCs went through flow cytometry to measure the percentages of naive CD45RAhigh/CD27high T cells. CDR1 and CDR2 are read off the germline V gene (reference sequence) as DFQATT and SNEGSKA. Spanning cysteine to phenylalanine, the CDR3 consists of 16 amino acids. Kept here is only the CDR3 DNA, which spans 48 bases and is read in frame from base 1. The trim is 2 bases for V and 0 bases for J, with a gap of 14 bases between the germline ends.

This receptor chain uses TRBV20-1 and TRBJ2-1; possibly the D gene is TRBD1, per 6 matching bases. The TCR comes from a man aged 25 to 40 in good health. The sample was blood. DNA sequence: TGCAGTGCTAGAATCTTCACAGGGAGCTCCTACAATGAGCAGTTCTTC. Translated, it gives CSARIFTGSSYNEQFF.